The entry below gives a single T cell receptor beta chain sequence along with its context. Regions amplified from RNA transcripts were the TCR beta CDR3 regions. Using the HTBI primer set, a first-round RT-PCR was run on the TCR CDR3. From the multiplex PCR reads, TCRdb called clonotypes with MiXCR, one entry per CDR3 protein. The sample shows 550,000 to 700,000 distinct CDR3 sequences, 40% to 55% of them seen only once. This entry comes from a study of T cells in Graves' hyperthyroidism and ophthalmopathy. The CDR3 is made up of 17 amino acids. J was trimmed by 0 bases and V by 5 bases; bases with no gene match: 3. The V gene's germline CDR1 is SGHTA and CDR2 FQGNSA.

Sequences were obtained from peripheral blood or thyroid tissue (not recorded which). This TCR was sampled from an adult woman with Graves' disease, either hyperthyroidism or ophthalmopathy (not recorded which). The V gene is TRBV7-2, the J gene TRBJ2-2; 13 bases fit TRBD2. CDR3 in DNA: TGTGCCAGCAGCAAACTAGCGGGGGGGGCGAACACCGGGGAGCTGTTTTTT. Amino acids: CASSKLAGGANTGELFF.